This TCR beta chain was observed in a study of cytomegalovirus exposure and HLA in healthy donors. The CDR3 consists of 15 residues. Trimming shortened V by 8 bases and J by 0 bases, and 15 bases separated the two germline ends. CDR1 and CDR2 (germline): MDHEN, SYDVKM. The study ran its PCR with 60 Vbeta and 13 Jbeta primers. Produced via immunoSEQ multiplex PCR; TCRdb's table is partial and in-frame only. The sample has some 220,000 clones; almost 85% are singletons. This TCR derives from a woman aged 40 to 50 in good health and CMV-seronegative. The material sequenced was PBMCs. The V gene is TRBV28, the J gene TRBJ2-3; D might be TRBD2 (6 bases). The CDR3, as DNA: TGTGCCAGCGGGGATGGCGGGGCCAGCACAGATACGCAGTATTTT. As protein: CASGDGGASTDTQYF.